One and the same sample provided the 26 T cell receptor beta chains below, sequenced in a study of OX40 agonist ivuxolimab in advanced cancers. Sequencing used immunoSEQ multiplex PCR; TCRdb keeps in-frame clones, though not all of them. The sample has 60,000 to 100,000 clones, 70% to 85% seen once; the top ten hold around 0.51%. The source was CD4+ or CD8+ T cells sorted from blood, collected in a trial of the OX40 agonist ivuxolimab. These receptors were obtained from an adult with an advanced solid tumor such as melanoma, head and neck, liver or kidney cancer.

This chain links TRBV23-1 with TRBJ1-2; 7 bases match TRBD1. TRBV23-1 is an ORF; its function is uncertain. The ends lost 7 bases at V and 2 bases at J; junction bases unmatched: 13. The CDR3 runs 16 residues. The CDR3: CASIPPPQGSNYGYTF. The CDR3 nucleotides are TGCGCCAGCATTCCCCCCCCACAGGGGTCAAACTATGGCTACACCTTC.

This CDR3 is CASGLGQQETQYF. The DNA for the CDR3 is TGCGCCAGCGGATTGGGACAGCAAGAGACCCAGTACTTC. V gene TRBV5-1 combines with J gene TRBJ2-5, with 7 bases that match TRBD1. The CDR3 has 13 amino acids. The ends lost 7 bases at V and 2 bases at J; junction bases unmatched: 5. The germline V gene has CDR1 SGHRS and CDR2 YFSETQ.

This clone has only one observation. The chain is built from TRBV14 and TRBJ2-1, with TRBD2 as a possible D gene (5 bases). This CDR3 has 13 amino acids. Germline CDR1 and CDR2: SGHDN and FVKESK. V was pared by 3 bases and J by 14 bases, with 17 bases between. As DNA, the CDR3 is TGTGCCAGCAGCCAGAATAGAGATTTGGAGGAGTTCTTC. It is translated as CASSQNRDLEEFF.

The gene calls are TRBV19 and TRBJ2-1, with 7 bases matching TRBD1. The CDR3 spans 18 residues. Germline assignment: CDR1 LNHDA and CDR2 SQIVND (reference sequence). Losses at the gene ends were 6 bases for V and 2 bases for J; bases not matched to a gene: 16. The CDR3, as DNA: TGTGCCAGTAGCTCTGTGCGGACAGGAGCAATTACCTACAATGAGCAGTTCTTC. This translates into CASSSVRTGAITYNEQFF.

V usage is TRBV6-5 and J usage is TRBJ2-6; D could derive from TRBD1 or TRBD2 (5 bases each). Germline V gene lookup returns CDR1 MNHEY and CDR2 SVGAGI. CDR3 length: 14 amino acids. V lost 2 bases, J lost 6 bases, and 8 bases lay in between. The CDR3 nucleotides are TGTGCCAGCAGTTACGGGGGATCGGCCAACGTCCTGACTTTC. Amino acid sequence: CASSYGGSANVLTF.

This clone was recorded only once. The chain combines TRBV29-1 with TRBJ2-5, with a possible D match to TRBD2 (6 bases). From germline, CDR1 is SQVTM and CDR2 ANQGSEA. The CDR3 length is 13 residues. V dropped 5 bases and J dropped 5 bases, with 15 bases sitting between them. The CDR3 DNA is TGCAGCGTTTGGCAGGGAGGTTGGGAGACCCAGTACTTC. Amino acids: CSVWQGGWETQYF.

This clone was detected only a few times. V and J are TRBV19 and TRBJ1-2; 7 nucleotides agree with TRBD1. The V and J ends lost 1 base and 6 bases, in that order; junction bases with no gene match: 5. The V gene's germline CDR1 is LNHDA and CDR2 SQIVND (reference sequence). The CDR3 is 14 amino acids. DNA of the CDR3: TGTGCCAGTAGTATAGTAGGTACAGGGGATGGCTACACCTTC. Encoded protein: CASSIVGTGDGYTF.

In this sample, this clone turned up a few times. This chain uses TRBV11-2 with TRBJ2-5, with TRBD2 matching over 10 bases. The V gene's germline CDR1 is SGHAT and CDR2 FQNNGV. The CDR3 extends over 15 amino acids. V was pared by 5 bases and J by 5 bases, with 8 bases of the junction left unmatched. CDR3 sequence: CASSIPASGSETQYF. DNA for the CDR3: TGTGCCAGCAGCATACCGGCTAGCGGGAGTGAGACCCAGTACTTC.

This rearrangement joins TRBV6-8 to TRBJ2-4, with 12 nucleotides matching TRBD2. CDR1 MNHGY and CDR2 SAAAGT come from the germline V gene. Trimming cost V 0 bases and J 1 base; bases outside gene matches: 10. This CDR3 is built from 20 residues. CDR3 loop: CASSYSLSSGGAAAKNIQYF. Here the CDR3 DNA reads TGTGCCAGCAGTTACTCGTTGTCTAGCGGGGGGGCCGCGGCCAAAAACATTCAGTACTTC.

The chain is built from TRBV4-3 and TRBJ2-3, with 12 bases identical to TRBD2. The length of the CDR3 is 16 residues. With V trimmed by 3 bases and J by 5 bases, 6 bases remained unmatched. The germline CDR1 and CDR2 sequences are LGHNA and YSLEER. CDR3 bases: TGCGCCAGCAGCCAGGCCCTAGCGGGGGGGCAAGATACGCAGTATTTT. This translates into CASSQALAGGQDTQYF.

The rearrangement joins TRBV7-2 to TRBJ2-5; either TRBD1 or TRBD2 may fit D (5 bases each). V was trimmed by 0 bases and J by 8 bases, leaving 13 bases between them. Germline CDR1 reads SGHTA; CDR2 reads FQGNSA. The CDR3 spans 14 residues. CDR3 in amino acids: CASSLAGTTQTQYF. The CDR3 nucleotides are TGTGCCAGCAGCTTAGCCGGGACGACCCAAACCCAGTACTTC.

The chain employs TRBV21-1 and TRBJ2-2; the table assigns TRBD2, which was not confirmed against the DNA. TRBV21-1 corresponds to a pseudogene. This CDR3 contains 14 residues. The CDR3 DNA reads TGTGCCAGCAGCAAATCTGTGAACACCGGGGAGCTGTTTTTT. Its translation: CASSKSVNTGELFF.

The V and J genes are TRBV11-2 and TRBJ2-5; 13 bases fit TRBD2. The CDR3 spans 16 residues. The J segment lost 3 bases and the V segment lost 10 bases, leaving 11 bases of the junction unmatched. Looked up from germline, CDR1 is SGHAT and CDR2 is FQNNGV. CDR3 in DNA: TGTGCCACCCAGGAGACTAGCGGGGGGTGGGAAGAGACCCAGTACTTC. This sequence encodes CATQETSGGWEETQYF.

The chain carries TRBV2 and TRBJ1-5, with D uncertain. The CDR3 is 14 amino acids. The germline V gene encodes CDR1 SNHLY and CDR2 FYNNEI. Trimming left V 3 bases short and J 3 bases short, with 9 bases between. The CDR3 nucleotides are TGTGCCAGCAGTGACCGCAGGCTCAATCAGCCCCAGCATTTT. It yields the protein CASSDRRLNQPQHF.

The chain combines TRBV5-6 with TRBJ2-7, with 8 positions matching TRBD2. In germline, CDR1 is SGHDT, CDR2 YYEEEE. This CDR3 spans 16 amino acids. Losses at the gene ends were 4 bases for V and 1 base for J; bases not matched to a gene: 10. This chain's CDR3 is CASSRRHGLASYEQYF. Here the CDR3 DNA reads TGTGCCAGCAGCCGTAGGCACGGACTAGCATCCTACGAGCAGTACTTC.

This rearrangement joins TRBV5-1 to TRBJ2-7; D is undetermined. V shed 2 bases and J shed 3 bases, with 12 bases lying between them. The CDR3 has 14 residues. Per the germline V gene, CDR1 is SGHRS and CDR2 is YFSETQ. The CDR3: CASSFPSPLYEQYF. The CDR3 DNA reads TGCGCCAGCAGCTTCCCGTCACCCCTCTACGAGCAGTACTTC. Variable domain in full (rest from reference TRBV5-1 and TRBJ2-7): KAGVTQTPRYLIKTRGQQVTLSCSPISGHRSVSWYQQTPGQGLQFLFEYFSETQRNKGNFPGRFSGRQFSNSRSEMNVSTLELGDSALYLCASSFPSPLYEQYFGPGTRLTVT.

The chain uses TRBV9 and TRBJ2-5, with 8 bases identical to TRBD1. Germline CDR1 and CDR2: SGDLS and YYNGEE. This CDR3 region has 15 residues. Trimming cost V 3 bases and J 7 bases; bases outside gene matches: 11. CDR3 in amino acids: CASSGGQGEFGTQYF. CDR3 nucleotides: TGTGCCAGCAGCGGTGGACAGGGAGAGTTTGGGACCCAGTACTTC.

This sequence joins TRBV5-6 and TRBJ1-2; no firm D call. The germline V gene encodes CDR1 SGHDT and CDR2 YYEEEE. The CDR3 contains 15 residues. With 3 bases removed from V and 7 bases from J, the gap between germline ends came to 19 bases. CDR3 nucleotide sequence: TGTGCCAGCAGCTACCTGGGTTCCCCAAACGCTGGCTACACCTTC. It codes for CASSYLGSPNAGYTF.

This chain joins TRBV19 and TRBJ2-7; D remains ambiguous. Germline V gives CDR1 LNHDA, CDR2 SQIVND (reference sequence). The CDR3 loop spans 13 amino acids. The germline V and J ends were trimmed by 4 bases and 2 bases, with 9 bases remaining between them. CDR3 nucleotide sequence: TGTGCCAGTAGTACGGCTCCGACCTACGAGCAGTACTTC. Residues: CASSTAPTYEQYF.

The chain is built from TRBV10-2 and TRBJ1-2, with D unclear. Germline V CDR1 and CDR2: WSHSY, SAAADI. The CDR3 runs to 13 residues. The germline V and J ends were trimmed by 7 bases and 6 bases, with 15 bases remaining between them. The CDR3 DNA reads as TGCGCCAGCACTCCGCAACGTGGGAATGGCTACACCTTC. Translating it yields CASTPQRGNGYTF.

The V and J genes are TRBV15 and TRBJ1-2, with D tentatively TRBD1 (6 bases). The germline V gene has CDR1 LNHNV and CDR2 YYDKDF (reference sequence). Between the trimmed V and J ends, which lost 0 bases and 8 bases, there was a span of 16 bases. The CDR3 contains 15 residues. CDR3 sequence: CATSRDARPGEGYTF. CDR3 bases: TGTGCCACCAGCAGAGATGCCCGCCCAGGGGAAGGCTACACCTTC.

The chain links TRBV19 to TRBJ2-2, with D perhaps TRBD1 (6 bases). V lost 4 bases, J lost 2 bases, and 11 bases lay in between. CDR3 length: 15 amino acids. CDR1 is LNHDA, CDR2 SQIVND, per germline (reference sequence). CDR3 loop: CASSNTGLNTGELFF. CDR3 nucleotide sequence: TGTGCCAGTAGTAATACAGGGCTTAACACCGGGGAGCTGTTTTTT.

J is TRBJ2-2 and V is TRBV6-1; no reliable D call. The V end lost 6 bases, the J end lost 6 bases, and 17 bases lay between the germline ends. CDR1 MNHNS and CDR2 SASEGT come from the germline V gene. This CDR3 is 15 amino acids long. The CDR3 spells CASSPWAGRAGELFF. The CDR3, as DNA: TGTGCCAGCAGCCCCTGGGCAGGCCGGGCCGGGGAGCTGTTTTTT.

The chain carries TRBV7-9 and TRBJ2-3, with 14 bases matching TRBD2. CDR3 length: 18 amino acids. Germline V CDR1 and CDR2: SEHNR, FQNEAQ (reference sequence). Trimming took 0 bases from V and 2 from J; bases not matched to a gene: 4. CDR3 sequence (DNA): TGTGCCAGCAGCTTAGCGGTGACTAGCGGGAGGGCCACAGATACGCAGTATTTT. As protein: CASSLAVTSGRATDTQYF. Looking up the rest from reference TRBV7-9 and TRBJ2-3 gives the full variable domain: DTGVSQNPRHKITKRGQNVTFRCDPISEHNRLYWYRQTLGQGPEFLTYFQNEAQLEKSRLLSDRFSAERPKGSFSTLEIQRTEQGDSAMYLCASSLAVTSGRATDTQYFGPGTRLTVL.

The chain is built from TRBV5-1 and TRBJ1-1; 8 bases line up with TRBD1. There are 14 residues in the CDR3. CDR1 is SGHRS and CDR2 is YFSETQ in the germline V gene. The ends lost 5 bases at V and 1 base at J; junction bases unmatched: 4. Here the CDR3 reads CASRGGQENTEAFF. The CDR3 DNA sequence: TGCGCCAGCAGGGGGGGACAGGAGAACACTGAAGCTTTCTTT.

The chain links TRBV11-2 to TRBJ1-1; D is unclear. The germline gives CDR1 SGHAT, CDR2 FQNNGV. This CDR3 contains 14 residues. Trimming shortened V by 2 bases and J by 4 bases, and 11 bases separated the two germline ends. CDR3 residues: CASSLLISATEAFF. In nucleotides, the CDR3 is TGTGCCAGCAGCTTATTAATTTCGGCCACTGAAGCTTTCTTT.